The 18 T cell receptor beta chains reported below all come from one sample, sequenced in a study of T cell responses to AZD1222 COVID-19 vaccine. Repertoires were generated with immunoSEQ multiplex PCR, while TCRdb's copy carries only in-frame clones and drops some. The table has 150,000 to 200,000 clones, 92% seen once; the top ten hold 1.3%. This sample comprised peripheral blood, obtained 28 days after the second AZD1222 dose. These receptors all stem from an adult who received the AZD1222 COVID-19 vaccine.

About this clone: The same CDR3 arises from other DNA sequences in this sample as well. The V and J genes are TRBV30 and TRBJ2-7; D call uncertain. Per germline, CDR1 GTSNPN and CDR2 SVGIG (reference sequence). V gave up 2 bases and J gave up 4 bases, with 6 bases separating them. There are 11 residues in the CDR3. This CDR3 is CAWSLGYEQYF. CDR3 DNA sequence: TGTGCCTGGAGTTTGGGATACGAGCAGTACTTC.

The chain recombines TRBV5-1 with TRBJ2-7, with unresolved D. The CDR3 runs to 13 residues. The V gene lost 0 bases and the J gene lost 6 bases, with 10 bases spanning the gap. Germline values: CDR1 SGHRS, CDR2 YFSETQ. CDR3 in amino acids: CASSLEDDTEQYF. The CDR3 nucleotides are TGCGCCAGCAGCTTGGAAGACGATACCGAGCAGTACTTC.

The chain joins TRBV10-3 to TRBJ1-3; D gene ambiguous. There are 15 residues in the CDR3. Germline V gene lookup returns CDR1 ENHRY and CDR2 SYGVKD. V shed 0 bases and J shed 3 bases, with 9 bases lying between them. The CDR3 protein is CAISESAGGGNTIYF. CDR3 coding DNA: TGTGCCATCAGTGAGTCTGCCGGCGGTGGAAACACCATATATTTT.

This chain links TRBV27 with TRBJ2-6; D gene ambiguous. V was shortened by 7 bases and J by 1 base, with 14 bases between the two germline ends. Germline V gene data show CDR1 as MNHEY and CDR2 as SMNVEV (reference sequence). CDR3 size: 16 residues. CDR3 nucleotides: TGTGCCAGCACCCCCCTAGGCAGTTCTGGGGCCAACGTCCTGACTTTC. Residues: CASTPLGSSGANVLTF.

The chain carries TRBV9 and TRBJ2-1; 8 nucleotides match TRBD1. Trimming removed 2 bases from V and 7 bases from J; junction bases left unmatched: 8. The CDR3 covers 15 residues. Germline CDR1 reads SGDLS; CDR2 reads YYNGEE. CDR3 sequence: CASSVTGDSGNEQFF. The CDR3 region has the DNA TGTGCCAGCAGCGTGACAGGGGATTCTGGAAATGAGCAGTTCTTC.

The rearrangement links TRBV7-9 to TRBJ1-2; 8 bases match TRBD1. CDR1 is SEHNR and CDR2 is FQNEAQ in the germline V gene (reference sequence). CDR3 length: 14 residues. With V trimmed by 5 bases and J by 5 bases, 7 bases remained unmatched. As DNA, the CDR3 is TGTGCCAGCAGCGTTAGCGGACAGGGATATGGCTACACCTTC. Encoded protein: CASSVSGQGYGYTF. Supplemented by reference TRBV7-9 and TRBJ1-2, the full variable domain reads DTGVSQNPRHKITKRGQNVTFRCDPISEHNRLYWYRQTLGQGPEFLTYFQNEAQLEKSRLLSDRFSAERPKGSFSTLEIQRTEQGDSAMYLCASSVSGQGYGYTFGSGTRLTVV.

This clone has just one count. The chain carries TRBV4-2 and TRBJ1-1, with a weak D call TRBD1 (5 bases). Per the germline V gene, CDR1 is LGHNA and CDR2 is YNFKEQ. CDR3 size: 14 residues. V was cut by 6 bases and J by 1 base, with 12 bases left in between. The CDR3 nucleotides are TGTGCCAGCAGACCGGGACTTTCGAACACTGAAGCTTTCTTT. Protein: CASRPGLSNTEAFF.

V and J are TRBV6-5 and TRBJ1-3, with no clear D. This CDR3 comprises 13 residues. Trimming stripped 8 bases from V and 7 bases from J, with 15 bases between. The V gene's germline CDR1 is MNHEY and CDR2 SVGAGI. CDR3 region: CASFPQARNTIYF. CDR3 DNA sequence: TGTGCCAGCTTTCCCCAGGCCCGGAACACCATATATTTT.

The rearrangement links TRBV20-1 to TRBJ2-1; 12 bases are a match to TRBD2. Germline V gives CDR1 DFQATT, CDR2 SNEGSKA (reference sequence). Trimming cost V 4 bases and J 6 bases; bases outside gene matches: 7. CDR3 size: 15 residues. The CDR3 region is CSATELAGGPNEQFF. CDR3 nucleotide sequence: TGCAGTGCTACTGAACTAGCGGGAGGTCCCAATGAGCAGTTCTTC.

The chain couples TRBV7-6 to TRBJ1-5; no definite D call. The germline V gene encodes CDR1 SGHVS and CDR2 FNYEAQ. CDR3 length equals 14 residues. V lost 2 bases, J lost 0 bases, and 5 bases lay in between. The CDR3 DNA reads as TGTGCCAGCAGCTTAAGGTTTAGCAATCAGCCCCAGCATTTT. Amino acid sequence: CASSLRFSNQPQHF.

The chain combines TRBV11-2 with TRBJ1-5; D gene uncertain. V lost 1 base to trimming and J lost 6 bases, with 7 bases between them. The germline V gene has CDR1 SGHAT and CDR2 FQNNGV. The CDR3 is made up of 13 amino acids. CDR3 residues: CASSLVGGQPQHF. CDR3 nucleotides: TGTGCCAGCAGCTTAGTAGGCGGTCAGCCCCAGCATTTT.

The chain joins TRBV6-2 or TRBV6-3 to TRBJ2-1, with D perhaps matching TRBD1 or TRBD2 (5 bases each). This CDR3 region has 16 residues. Trimming removed 5 bases at V and 0 bases at J, with 14 bases between. Germline V lookup: CDR1 MNHEY, CDR2 SVGEGT. CDR3 nucleotide sequence: TGTGCCAGCAGTGGGGACGATTATGGCTCCTACAATGAGCAGTTCTTC. Translated: CASSGDDYGSYNEQFF.

This chain links TRBV11-2 with TRBJ2-7, with 8 bases that match TRBD2. The CDR3 contains 13 residues. Trimming took 3 bases from V and 6 from J; bases not matched to a gene: 4. The germline CDR1 and CDR2 sequences are SGHAT and FQNNGV. The DNA of the CDR3 is TGTGCCAGCAGCTTCCCCGGGGGGGGCGAGCAGTACTTC. Translation gives CASSFPGGGEQYF.

Here the CDR3 reads CATSPTTSGRARLDTQYF. The CDR3 nucleotides are TGTGCCACCAGTCCCACGACTAGCGGGAGGGCAAGGCTCGATACGCAGTATTTT. V gene TRBV24-1 combines with J gene TRBJ2-3; 14 bases line up with TRBD2. The germline CDR1 and CDR2 sequences are KGHDR and SFDVKD. The CDR3 runs to 18 residues. Trimming removed 6 bases from V and 6 bases from J; junction bases left unmatched: 13.

Regarding this clone: Other DNA sequences of this sample code for an identical CDR3. This rearrangement joins TRBV6-4 to TRBJ2-2; D may be TRBD2 (5 bases). V was clipped by 3 bases and J by 3 bases, with 8 bases between them. Germline V gene data show CDR1 as MRHNA and CDR2 as SNTAGT. The CDR3 sequence is 14 residues long. CDR3 in amino acids: CASSERGYTGELFF. The CDR3, as DNA: TGTGCCAGCAGTGAGAGAGGGTACACCGGGGAGCTGTTTTTT.

The chain couples TRBV11-2 to TRBJ1-3, with D maybe TRBD1 (6 bases). The CDR3 runs to 15 residues. Deletions cut 4 bases from V and 0 bases from J, with 10 bases between. In germline, CDR1 is SGHAT, CDR2 FQNNGV. The CDR3 loop reads CASSSGGGSGNTIYF. The CDR3 nucleotides read TGTGCCAGCAGCTCCGGAGGGGGCTCTGGAAACACCATATATTTT.

This sequence joins TRBV6-5 and TRBJ2-7; TRBD1 matches at 10 bases. The CDR3 extends over 15 amino acids. With V trimmed by 6 bases and J by 7 bases, 12 bases remained unmatched. Germline-derived CDR1 and CDR2 are MNHEY and SVGAGI. CDR3 in DNA: TGTGCCAGCAGCGTGCTGGGGACAGGGGACACAGAGCAGTACTTC. Translation: CASSVLGTGDTEQYF.

The V call is TRBV7-3, the J call TRBJ2-7; TRBD2 matches 7 bases. CDR3 size: 16 residues. Losses at the gene ends were 4 bases for V and 0 bases for J; bases not matched to a gene: 9. The germline gives CDR1 SGHTA, CDR2 FQGTGA. CDR3 nucleotide sequence: TGTGCCAGCAGCTCCGGCGGTGGCGGGAGCTCCTACGAGCAGTACTTC. Protein: CASSSGGGGSSYEQYF.